This T cell receptor beta chain appears in the sequencing data of a study of T cell responses to AZD1222 COVID-19 vaccine. Generated by immunoSEQ multiplex PCR, the TCRdb table keeps only in-frame clones and is missing some. The sample shows about 150,000 clones, around nine tenths of them seen only once. After removal of 5 bases from V and 1 base from J, the junction contained 6 bases not matched to a gene. CDR1 and CDR2 from the germline V gene are MNHEY and SMNVEV (reference sequence). The CDR3 has 15 residues. This clone came up once. V gene TRBV27 combines with J gene TRBJ2-7; 9 positions match TRBD1. The specimen comprised peripheral blood, sampled on day 0 of AZD1222 vaccination. This clonotype originated in an adult in good health. The CDR3 sequence is CASSHGTGSSYEQYF. The CDR3 region has the DNA TGTGCCAGCAGTCACGGGACAGGGTCATCCTACGAGCAGTACTTC.